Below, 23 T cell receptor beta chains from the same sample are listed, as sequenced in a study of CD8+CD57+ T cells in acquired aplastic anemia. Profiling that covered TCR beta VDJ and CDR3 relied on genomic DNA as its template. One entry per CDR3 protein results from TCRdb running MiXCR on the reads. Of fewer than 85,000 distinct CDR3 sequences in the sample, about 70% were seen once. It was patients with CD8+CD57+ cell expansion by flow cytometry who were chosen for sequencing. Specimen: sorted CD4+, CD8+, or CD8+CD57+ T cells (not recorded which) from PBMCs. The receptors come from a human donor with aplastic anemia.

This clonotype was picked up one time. The CDR3 reads CASSESGGTRETQYF. CDR3 nucleotide sequence: TGTGCCAGTAGTGAGTCTGGAGGGACTAGGGAGACCCAGTACTTC. This chain connects TRBV19 to TRBJ2-5; 8 nucleotides line up with TRBD2. The CDR3 spans 15 residues. After removal of 5 bases from V and 5 bases from J, the junction contained 10 bases not matched to a gene. CDR1 and CDR2 from the germline V gene are LNHDA and SQIVND (reference sequence).

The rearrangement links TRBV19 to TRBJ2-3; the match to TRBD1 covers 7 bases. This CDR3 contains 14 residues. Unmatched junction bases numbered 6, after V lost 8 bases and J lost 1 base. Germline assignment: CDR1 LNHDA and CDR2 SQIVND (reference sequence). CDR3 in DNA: TGTGCCAGTTCGGACCAGGGGGGCACAGATACGCAGTATTTT. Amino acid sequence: CASSDQGGTDTQYF.

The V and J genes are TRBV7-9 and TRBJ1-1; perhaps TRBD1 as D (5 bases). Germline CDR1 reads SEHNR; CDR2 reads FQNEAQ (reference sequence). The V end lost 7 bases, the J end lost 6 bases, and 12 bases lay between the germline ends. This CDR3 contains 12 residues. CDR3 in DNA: TGTGCCAGCACGGGGGACCTTCCTGAAGCTTTCTTT. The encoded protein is CASTGDLPEAFF.

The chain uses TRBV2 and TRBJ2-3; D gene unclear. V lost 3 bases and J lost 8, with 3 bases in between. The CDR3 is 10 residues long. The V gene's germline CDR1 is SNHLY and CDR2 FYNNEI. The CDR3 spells CASSEFTQYF. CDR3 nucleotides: TGTGCCAGCAGTGAGTTTACGCAGTATTTT.

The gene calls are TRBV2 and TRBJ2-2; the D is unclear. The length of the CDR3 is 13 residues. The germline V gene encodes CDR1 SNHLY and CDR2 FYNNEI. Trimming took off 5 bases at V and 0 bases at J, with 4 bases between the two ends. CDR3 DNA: TGTGCCAGCAGTTGGACGAACACCGGGGAGCTGTTTTTT. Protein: CASSWTNTGELFF. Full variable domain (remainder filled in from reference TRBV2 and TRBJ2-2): EPEVTQTPSHQVTQMGQEVILRCVPISNHLYFYWYRQILGQKVEFLVSFYNNEISEKSEIFDDQFSVERPDGSNFTLKIRSTKLEDSAMYFCASSWTNTGELFFGEGSRLTVL.

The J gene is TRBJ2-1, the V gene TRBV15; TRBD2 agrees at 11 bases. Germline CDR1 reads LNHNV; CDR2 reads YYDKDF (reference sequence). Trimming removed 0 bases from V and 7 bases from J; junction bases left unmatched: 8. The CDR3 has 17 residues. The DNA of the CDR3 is TGTGCCACCAGCAGAGATTCGAATAGCGGGGGGGGAAATGAGCAGTTCTTC. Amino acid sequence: CATSRDSNSGGGNEQFF.

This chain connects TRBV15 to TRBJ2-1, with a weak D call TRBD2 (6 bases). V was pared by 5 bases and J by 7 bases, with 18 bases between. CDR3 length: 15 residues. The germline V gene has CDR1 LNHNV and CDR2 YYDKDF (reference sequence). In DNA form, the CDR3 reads TGTGCCACCAGCGGAGGGACCCGGGACTCAAATGAGCAGTTCTTC. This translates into CATSGGTRDSNEQFF.

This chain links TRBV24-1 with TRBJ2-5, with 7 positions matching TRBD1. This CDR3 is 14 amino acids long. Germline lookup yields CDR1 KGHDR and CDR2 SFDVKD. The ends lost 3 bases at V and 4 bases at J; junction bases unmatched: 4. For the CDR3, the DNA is TGTGCCACCAGTGATGTCACAGGGGTAGAGACCCAGTACTTC. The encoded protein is CATSDVTGVETQYF.

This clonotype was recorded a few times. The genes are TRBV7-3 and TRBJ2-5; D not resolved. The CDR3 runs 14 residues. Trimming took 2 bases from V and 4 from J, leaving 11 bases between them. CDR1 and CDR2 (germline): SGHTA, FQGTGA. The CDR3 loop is CASSLDPVRETQYF. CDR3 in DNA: TGTGCCAGCAGCTTAGATCCAGTCAGAGAGACCCAGTACTTC. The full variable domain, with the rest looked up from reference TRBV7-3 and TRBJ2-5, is GAGVSQTPSNKVTEKGKYVELRCDPISGHTALYWYRQSLGQGPEFLIYFQGTGAADDSGLPNDRFFAVRPEGSVSTLKIQRTERGDSAVYLCASSLDPVRETQYFGPGTRLLVL.

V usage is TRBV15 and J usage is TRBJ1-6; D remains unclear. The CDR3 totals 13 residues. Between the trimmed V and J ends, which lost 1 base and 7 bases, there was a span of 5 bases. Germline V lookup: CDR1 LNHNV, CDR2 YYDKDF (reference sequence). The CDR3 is CATSRGSNSPLHF. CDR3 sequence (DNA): TGTGCCACCAGCAGAGGATCGAATTCACCCCTCCACTTT.

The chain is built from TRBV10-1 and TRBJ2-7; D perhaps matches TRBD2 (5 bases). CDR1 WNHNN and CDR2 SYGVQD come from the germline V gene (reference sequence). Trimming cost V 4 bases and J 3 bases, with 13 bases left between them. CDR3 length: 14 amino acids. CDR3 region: CASSARETLYEQYF. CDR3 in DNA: TGCGCCAGCAGTGCAAGGGAGACCCTCTACGAGCAGTACTTC.

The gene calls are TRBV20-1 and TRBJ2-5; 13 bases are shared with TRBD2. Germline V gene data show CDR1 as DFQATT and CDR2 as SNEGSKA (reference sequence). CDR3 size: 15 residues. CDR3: CSETPGLAGKETQYF. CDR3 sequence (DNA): TGCAGCGAAACTCCGGGACTAGCGGGGAAAGAGACCCAGTACTTC.

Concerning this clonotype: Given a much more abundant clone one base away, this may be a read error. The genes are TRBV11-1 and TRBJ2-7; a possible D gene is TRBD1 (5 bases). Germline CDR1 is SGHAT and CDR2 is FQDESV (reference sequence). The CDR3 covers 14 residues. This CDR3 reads CASSLAITGYEQCF. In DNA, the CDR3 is TGTGCCAGCAGCTTAGCGATAACAGGTTACGAGCAGTGCTTC.

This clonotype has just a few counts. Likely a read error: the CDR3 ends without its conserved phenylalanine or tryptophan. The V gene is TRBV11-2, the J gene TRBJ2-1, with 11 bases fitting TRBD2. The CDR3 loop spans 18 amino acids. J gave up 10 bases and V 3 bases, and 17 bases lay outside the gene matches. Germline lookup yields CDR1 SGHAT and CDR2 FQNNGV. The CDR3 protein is CASSFGPGTSGGWGEQFL. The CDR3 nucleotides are TGTGCCAGCAGCTTTGGGCCCGGGACTAGCGGAGGGTGGGGGGAGCAGTTCCTC.

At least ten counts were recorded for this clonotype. DNA for the CDR3: TGCAGCGTTGAAGACTCGGGCGAGCAGTACGTC. It codes for CSVEDSGEQYV. This rearrangement joins TRBV29-1 to TRBJ2-7; D call uncertain. The CDR3 covers 11 residues. The V and J ends lost 0 bases and 6 bases respectively, with 6 bases between them. The germline V gene encodes CDR1 SQVTM and CDR2 ANQGSEA.

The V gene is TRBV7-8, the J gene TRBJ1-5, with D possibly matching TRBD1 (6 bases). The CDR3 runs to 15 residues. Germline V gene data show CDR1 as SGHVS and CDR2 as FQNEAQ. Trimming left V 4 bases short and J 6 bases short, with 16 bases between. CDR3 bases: TGTGCCAGCAGCTCCCGGGACATTGACCCTCAGCCCCAGCATTTT. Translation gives CASSSRDIDPQPQHF.

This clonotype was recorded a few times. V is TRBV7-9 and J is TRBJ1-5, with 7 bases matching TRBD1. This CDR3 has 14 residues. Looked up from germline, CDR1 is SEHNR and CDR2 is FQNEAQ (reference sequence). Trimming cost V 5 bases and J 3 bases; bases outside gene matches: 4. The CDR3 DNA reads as TGTGCCAGCAGCCCTGGGACAGTCAATCAGCCCCAGCATTTT. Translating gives CASSPGTVNQPQHF.

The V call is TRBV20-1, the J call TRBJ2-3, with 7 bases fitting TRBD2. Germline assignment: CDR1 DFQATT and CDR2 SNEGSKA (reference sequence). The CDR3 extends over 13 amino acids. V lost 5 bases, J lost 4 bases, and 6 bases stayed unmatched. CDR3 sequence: CSAELAGADTQYF. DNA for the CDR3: TGCAGTGCTGAGCTGGCGGGGGCAGATACGCAGTATTTT.

The CDR3 nucleotides read TGTGCTAGTGCTGTGGACAGCCCTTCCTACGAGCAGTACTTC. This sequence encodes CASAVDSPSYEQYF. This chain joins TRBV12-5 and TRBJ2-7; perhaps TRBD1 as D (6 bases). The length of the CDR3 is 14 residues. V dropped 7 bases and J dropped 1 base, with 14 bases sitting between them. Germline values: CDR1 LGHNT, CDR2 FRNRAP.

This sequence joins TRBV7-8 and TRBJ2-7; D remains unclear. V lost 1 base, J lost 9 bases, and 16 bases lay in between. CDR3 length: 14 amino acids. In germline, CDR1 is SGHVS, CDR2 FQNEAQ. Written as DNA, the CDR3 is TGTGCCAGCAGCTTAGTTCCTACGGAAACGGGGCAGTACTTC. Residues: CASSLVPTETGQYF.

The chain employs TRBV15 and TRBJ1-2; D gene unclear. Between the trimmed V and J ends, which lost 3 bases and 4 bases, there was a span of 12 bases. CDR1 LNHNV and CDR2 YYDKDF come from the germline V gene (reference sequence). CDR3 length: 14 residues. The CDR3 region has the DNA TGTGCCACCAGCAGGGTCACGGAGGCCTATGGCTACACCTTC. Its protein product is CATSRVTEAYGYTF. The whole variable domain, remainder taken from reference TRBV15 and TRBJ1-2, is DAMVIQNPRYQVTQFGKPVTLSCSQTLNHNVMYWYQQKSSQAPKLLFHYYDKDFNNEADTPDNFQSRRPNTSFCFLDIRSPGLGDTAMYLCATSRVTEAYGYTFGSGTRLTVV.

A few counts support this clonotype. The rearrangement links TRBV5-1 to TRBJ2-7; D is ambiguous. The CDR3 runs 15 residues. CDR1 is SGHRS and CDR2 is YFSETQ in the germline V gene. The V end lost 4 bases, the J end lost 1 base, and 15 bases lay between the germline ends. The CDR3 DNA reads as TGCGCCAGCAGCCCTGGGCACTTGGGGTCCTACGAGCAGTACTTC. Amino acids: CASSPGHLGSYEQYF.

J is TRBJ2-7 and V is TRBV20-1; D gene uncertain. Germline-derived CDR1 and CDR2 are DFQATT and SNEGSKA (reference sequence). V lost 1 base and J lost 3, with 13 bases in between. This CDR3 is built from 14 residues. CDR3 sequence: CSARAARSLYEQYF. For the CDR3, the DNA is TGCAGTGCTAGAGCGGCTAGAAGCCTCTACGAGCAGTACTTC.